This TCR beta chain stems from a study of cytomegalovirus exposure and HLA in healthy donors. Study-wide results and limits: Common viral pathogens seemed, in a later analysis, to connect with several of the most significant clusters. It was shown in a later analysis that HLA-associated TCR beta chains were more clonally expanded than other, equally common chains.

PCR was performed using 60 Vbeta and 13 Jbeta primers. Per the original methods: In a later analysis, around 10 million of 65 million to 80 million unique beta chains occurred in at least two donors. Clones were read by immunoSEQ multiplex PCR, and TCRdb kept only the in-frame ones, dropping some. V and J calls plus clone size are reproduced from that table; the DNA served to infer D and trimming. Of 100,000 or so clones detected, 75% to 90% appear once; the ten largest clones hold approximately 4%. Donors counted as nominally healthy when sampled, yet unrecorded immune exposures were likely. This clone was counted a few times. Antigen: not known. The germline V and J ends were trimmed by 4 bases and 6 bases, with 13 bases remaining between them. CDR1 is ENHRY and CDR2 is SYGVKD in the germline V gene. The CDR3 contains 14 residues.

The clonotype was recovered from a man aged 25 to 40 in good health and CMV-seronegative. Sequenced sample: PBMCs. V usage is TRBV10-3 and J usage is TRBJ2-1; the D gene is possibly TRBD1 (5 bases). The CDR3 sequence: CAISGGEVLNEQFF. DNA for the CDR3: TGTGCCATCAGTGGGGGCGAAGTCCTCAATGAGCAGTTCTTC.